The present TCR beta chain was sequenced within a study of shared clonotypes between healthy human individuals. Study-level background: Per donor, CD8 memory used one plate, CD8 naive used two, CD4 memory used three and CD4 naive used three.

The J segment lost 4 bases and the V segment lost 7 bases, leaving 10 bases of the junction unmatched. Per germline, CDR1 LNHDA and CDR2 SQIVND (reference sequence). The CDR3 has 15 amino acids. Generated by immunoSEQ multiplex PCR, the TCRdb table keeps only in-frame clones and is missing some. The sample lists over a million clones; 65% to 80% were seen once. Study-level points and caveats: Clonotypes shared by all four sorted-subset donors had higher generation probabilities than non-shared clonotypes.

With respect to this clone: The antigen remains unidentified.

Donors comprised only Caucasian adults living in Nashville, Tennessee. This sequence was found in a man in his late teens or twenties in good health. What was sequenced was memory CD4+ T cells sorted from blood. Subset: CD45RA-negative fraction. V usage is TRBV19 and J usage is TRBJ1-5; 7 bases map to TRBD1. This CDR3 reads CASTPDREGNQPQHF. For the CDR3, the DNA is TGTGCCAGTACCCCTGACAGGGAAGGGAATCAGCCCCAGCATTTT.